The 4 T cell receptor beta chains reported below all come from one sample, sequenced in a study of cytomegalovirus exposure and HLA in healthy donors. PCR was performed using 60 Vbeta and 13 Jbeta primers. TCRdb's table, derived via immunoSEQ multiplex PCR, lists solely in-frame clones and lacks some. The table lists about 59,000 clones, less than 85% of them singletons. Material: PBMCs. These receptors all stem from a man aged 25-45 years in good health and CMV-seropositive.

This clone was counted a few times. V gene TRBV9 combines with J gene TRBJ1-5; 8 bases align to TRBD1. With 3 bases clipped from V and 5 bases from J, the junction kept 4 bases outside the gene matches. Germline V gives CDR1 SGDLS, CDR2 YYNGEE. This CDR3 is 14 amino acids long. CDR3 loop: CASSESTGDQPQHF. Written as DNA, the CDR3 is TGTGCCAGCAGCGAATCGACAGGGGATCAGCCCCAGCATTTT. Drawing the rest from reference TRBV9 and TRBJ1-5, the complete variable domain is DSGVTQTPKHLITATGQRVTLRCSPRSGDLSVYWYQQSLDQGLQFLIQYYNGEERAKGNILERFSAQQFPDLHSELNLSSLELGDSALYFCASSESTGDQPQHFGDGTRLSIL.

The gene calls are TRBV5-1 and TRBJ2-2; 7 nucleotides align to TRBD1. V was clipped by 5 bases and J by 0 bases; unmatched bases: 4. CDR1 SGHRS and CDR2 YFSETQ come from the germline V gene. The CDR3 spans 15 residues. Here the CDR3 reads CASRGTATNTGELFF. The CDR3 nucleotides are TGCGCCAGCAGGGGGACAGCCACGAACACCGGGGAGCTGTTTTTT.

The rearrangement uses TRBV5-1 and TRBJ2-7; D is possibly TRBD2 (7 bases). Per germline, CDR1 SGHRS and CDR2 YFSETQ. CDR3 length: 15 amino acids. V shed 4 bases and J shed 0 bases, with 14 bases lying between them. The DNA for the CDR3 is TGCGCCAGCAGCCGCTCGGGGGGCGCCTCCTACGAGCAGTACTTC. Translated, it gives CASSRSGGASYEQYF.

The chain joins TRBV7-6 to TRBJ1-2; perhaps TRBD1 as D (5 bases). Germline V gene lookup returns CDR1 SGHVS and CDR2 FNYEAQ. The CDR3 sequence is 13 residues long. The V gene lost 5 bases and the J gene lost 4 bases, with 11 bases spanning the gap. Here the CDR3 reads CASSPGGFYGYTF. The CDR3 DNA sequence: TGTGCCAGCAGCCCTGGGGGGTTCTATGGCTACACCTTC.